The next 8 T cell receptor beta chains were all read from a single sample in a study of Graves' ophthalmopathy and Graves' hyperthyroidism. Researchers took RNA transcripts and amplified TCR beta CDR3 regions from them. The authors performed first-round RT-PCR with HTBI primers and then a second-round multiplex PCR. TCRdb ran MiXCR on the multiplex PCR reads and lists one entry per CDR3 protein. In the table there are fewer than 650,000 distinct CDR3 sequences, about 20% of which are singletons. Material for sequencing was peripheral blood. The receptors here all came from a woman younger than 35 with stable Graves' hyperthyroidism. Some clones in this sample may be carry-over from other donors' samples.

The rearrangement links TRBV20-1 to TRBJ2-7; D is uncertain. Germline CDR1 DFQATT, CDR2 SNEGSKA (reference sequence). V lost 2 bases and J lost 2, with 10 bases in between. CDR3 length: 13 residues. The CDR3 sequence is CSARRQATYEQYF. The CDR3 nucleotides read TGCAGTGCTAGACGTCAGGCGACCTACGAGCAGTACTTC.

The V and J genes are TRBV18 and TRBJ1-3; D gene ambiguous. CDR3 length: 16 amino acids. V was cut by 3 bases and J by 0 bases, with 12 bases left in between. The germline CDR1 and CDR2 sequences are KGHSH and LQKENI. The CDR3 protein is CASSPWALSSGNTIYF. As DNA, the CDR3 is TGTGCCAGCTCACCCTGGGCACTAAGCTCTGGAAACACCATATATTTT. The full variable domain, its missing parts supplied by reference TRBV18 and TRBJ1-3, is NAGVMQNPRHLVRRRGQEARLRCSPMKGHSHVYWYRQLPEEGLKFMVYLQKENIIDESGMPKERFSAEFPKEGPSILRIQQVVRGDSAAYFCASSPWALSSGNTIYFGEGSWLTVV.

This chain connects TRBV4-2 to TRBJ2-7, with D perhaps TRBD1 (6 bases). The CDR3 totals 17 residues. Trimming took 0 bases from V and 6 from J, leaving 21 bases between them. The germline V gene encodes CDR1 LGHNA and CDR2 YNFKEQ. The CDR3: CASSQESRGSPQFEQYF. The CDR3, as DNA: TGTGCCAGCAGCCAAGAAAGTAGGGGGAGCCCCCAGTTCGAGCAGTACTTC.

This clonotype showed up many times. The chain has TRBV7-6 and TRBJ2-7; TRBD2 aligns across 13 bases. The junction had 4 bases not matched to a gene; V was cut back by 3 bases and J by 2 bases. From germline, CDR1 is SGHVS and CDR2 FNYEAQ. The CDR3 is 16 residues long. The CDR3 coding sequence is TGTGCCAGCAGCTTCAGAGGACTAGCGGGGGCCTACGAGCAGTACTTC. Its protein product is CASSFRGLAGAYEQYF. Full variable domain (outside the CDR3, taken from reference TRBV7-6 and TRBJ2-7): GAGVSQSPRYKVTKRGQDVALRCDPISGHVSLYWYRQALGQGPEFLTYFNYEAQQDKSGLPNDRFSAERPEGSISTLTIQRTEQRDSAMYRCASSFRGLAGAYEQYFGPGTRLTVT.

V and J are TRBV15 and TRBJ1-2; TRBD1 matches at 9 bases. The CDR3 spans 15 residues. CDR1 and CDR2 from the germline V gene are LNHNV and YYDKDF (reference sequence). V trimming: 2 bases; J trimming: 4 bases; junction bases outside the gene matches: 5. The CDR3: CATSRRDRDPYGYTF. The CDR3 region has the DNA TGTGCCACCAGCAGAAGGGACAGGGACCCCTATGGCTACACCTTC.

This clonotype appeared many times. CDR3 residues: CASAVIQGRAYGYTF. In DNA, the CDR3 is TGTGCCAGCGCGGTAATTCAGGGTCGTGCCTATGGCTACACCTTC. The chain recombines TRBV6-1 with TRBJ1-2, with a tentative D call TRBD1 (5 bases). Trimming pared 8 bases from V and 4 bases from J, leaving 20 bases between. CDR1 is MNHNS and CDR2 is SASEGT in the germline V gene. CDR3 length: 15 amino acids.

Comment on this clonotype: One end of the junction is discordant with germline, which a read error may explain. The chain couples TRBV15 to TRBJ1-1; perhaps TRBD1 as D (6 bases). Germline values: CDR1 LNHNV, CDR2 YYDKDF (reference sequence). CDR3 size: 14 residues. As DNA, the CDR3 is TGTACCACCAGCAGAGGGGGGGCGAACACTGAAGCTTTCTTT. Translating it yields CTTSRGGANTEAFF.

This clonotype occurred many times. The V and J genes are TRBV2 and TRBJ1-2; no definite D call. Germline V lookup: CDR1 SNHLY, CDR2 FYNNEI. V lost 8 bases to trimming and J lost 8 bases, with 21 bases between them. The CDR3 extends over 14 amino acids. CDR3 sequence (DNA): TGTGCCAGCGCAACTGACGGCGGTTCGGGGGGCTACACCTTC. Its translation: CASATDGGSGGYTF.